Sequencing of this T cell receptor beta chain was carried out in a study of T cell responses to AZD1222 COVID-19 vaccine. Whole-study context: Second-dose schedules of about 4 or about 12 weeks were combined.

Some clones are missing from TCRdb's copy, which holds only in-frame ones; the method was immunoSEQ multiplex PCR. Of nearly 100,000 clones in the sample, 70% to 90% were seen once. Overall study findings and caveats: A reported finding is that nearly half of spike-specific TCRs target unmutated variant regions. Females made up more of the donors, who were largely white British, and clonal diversity may have come out too low.

Comment on this clone: Its target is unknown.

The CDR3 has 14 amino acids. The ends lost 5 bases at V and 4 bases at J; junction bases unmatched: 7. Germline loops: CDR1 SQVTM, CDR2 ANQGSEA. This receptor was obtained from an adult in good health. The chain is built from TRBV29-1 and TRBJ1-1, with 10 bases matching TRBD1. Sequenced material: peripheral blood, taken on day 0 of AZD1222 vaccination. CDR3 DNA: TGCAGCGTTCCCACCGGGACAGGGGCCACTGAAGCTTTCTTT. The encoded protein is CSVPTGTGATEAFF. The full variable domain, in which reference TRBV29-1 and TRBJ1-1 provide the parts outside the CDR3, is SAVISQKPSRDICQRGTSLTIQCQVDSQVTMMFWYRQQPGQSLTLIATANQGSEATYESGFVIDKFPISRPNLTFSTLTVSNMSPEDSSIYLCSVPTGTGATEAFFGQGTRLTVV.